The 20 T cell receptor beta chains reported below all come from one sample, sequenced in a study of cytomegalovirus exposure and HLA in healthy donors. Primers included in the PCR were 60 Vbeta and 13 Jbeta primers. TCRdb's copy holds only in-frame clones and misses some; the assay was immunoSEQ multiplex PCR. The data show some 96,000 clones, 55% to 75% seen once. Sequencing used PBMCs. The receptors here all came from a man between 60 and 70 years old in good health and CMV-seronegative.

In this sample, this clone turned up a few times. The gene calls are TRBV10-2 and TRBJ1-2, with D possibly matching TRBD1 (6 bases). Germline assignment: CDR1 WSHSY and CDR2 SAAADI. This CDR3 is 13 amino acids long. V was clipped by 2 bases and J by 8 bases, with 12 bases between them. The CDR3 sequence: CASSEQGTRGYTF. Written as DNA, the CDR3 is TGCGCCAGCAGTGAGCAGGGGACACGGGGCTACACCTTC.

J is TRBJ2-5 and V is TRBV5-1; D might be TRBD2 (5 bases). V lost 0 bases and J lost 5, with 11 bases in between. Germline loops: CDR1 SGHRS, CDR2 YFSETQ. CDR3 length: 14 residues. The CDR3 sequence: CASSLATNGETQYF. The CDR3 nucleotides are TGCGCCAGCAGCTTGGCGACTAACGGGGAGACCCAGTACTTC.

The chain joins TRBV5-6 to TRBJ1-6, with TRBD1 identical over 7 bases. Looked up from germline, CDR1 is SGHDT and CDR2 is YYEEEE. V shed 0 bases and J 8 bases; nucleotides not matched to a gene: 5. The CDR3 length is 15 residues. Written as DNA, the CDR3 is TGTGCCAGCAGCTTGGCCGGGACAGAGTATTCACCCCTCCACTTT. This sequence encodes CASSLAGTEYSPLHF.

The CDR3 is CATSREGWGVRAETQYF. Here the CDR3 DNA reads TGTGCCACCAGCAGAGAGGGGTGGGGGGTGAGGGCCGAGACCCAGTACTTC. The rearrangement links TRBV15 to TRBJ2-5; D may be TRBD2 (6 bases). V lost 0 bases and J lost 5, with 19 bases in between. CDR3 length equals 17 residues. Germline V CDR1 and CDR2: LNHNV, YYDKDF (reference sequence). Together with reference TRBV15 and TRBJ2-5, the CDR3 gives the full variable domain: DAMVIQNPRYQVTQFGKPVTLSCSQTLNHNVMYWYQQKSSQAPKLLFHYYDKDFNNEADTPDNFQSRRPNTSFCFLDIRSPGLGDTAMYLCATSREGWGVRAETQYFGPGTRLLVL.

The V and J genes are TRBV19 and TRBJ2-3, with 16 bases fitting TRBD2. The V and J ends lost 2 bases and 7 bases, in that order; junction bases with no gene match: 9. CDR1 and CDR2 from the germline V gene are LNHDA and SQIVND (reference sequence). There are 18 residues in the CDR3. CDR3 residues: CASSILGLAGGSPHTQYF. The CDR3, as DNA: TGTGCCAGTAGTATACTGGGACTAGCGGGGGGGTCCCCACATACGCAGTATTTT.

The chain employs TRBV5-1 and TRBJ2-5; 7 bases line up with TRBD1. The V segment lost 4 bases and the J segment 3 bases; nucleotides outside the gene matches: 3. Per the germline V gene, CDR1 is SGHRS and CDR2 is YFSETQ. The CDR3 covers 13 residues. CDR3 protein: CASSPGTEETQYF. The CDR3 region has the DNA TGCGCCAGCAGCCCAGGGACAGAAGAGACCCAGTACTTC.

This chain joins TRBV18 and TRBJ1-2; D might be TRBD1 (6 bases). CDR3 length: 15 amino acids. V gave up 2 bases and J gave up 3 bases, with 13 bases separating them. Germline V gene sequence: CDR1 KGHSH, CDR2 LQKENI. The CDR3 loop reads CASSPSGARDYGYTF. In DNA, the CDR3 is TGTGCCAGCTCACCATCAGGGGCGCGAGACTATGGCTACACCTTC.

V is TRBV15 and J is TRBJ1-2, with a tentative D call TRBD1 (5 bases). Germline CDR1 LNHNV, CDR2 YYDKDF (reference sequence). The CDR3 is 14 residues long. Trimming took off 1 base at V and 8 bases at J, with 14 bases between the two ends. CDR3 bases: TGTGCCACCAGCAGAGTCCGCAGGGAGGGCGGCTACACCTTC. Protein sequence: CATSRVRREGGYTF.

The chain combines TRBV2 with TRBJ1-5; D remains ambiguous. This CDR3 comprises 15 residues. The germline V and J ends were trimmed by 2 bases and 2 bases, with 10 bases remaining between them. CDR1 is SNHLY, CDR2 FYNNEI, per germline. The CDR3 region is CASSEPLGGNQPQHF. The CDR3 DNA follows: TGTGCCAGCAGTGAACCTCTGGGAGGCAATCAGCCCCAGCATTTT.

The rearrangement uses TRBV7-8 and TRBJ1-4; D is possibly TRBD1 (6 bases). Trimming removed 5 bases from V and 2 bases from J, with 18 bases in between. The CDR3 is 17 amino acids. The germline CDR1 and CDR2 sequences are SGHVS and FQNEAQ. The CDR3 DNA is TGTGCCAGCAGCGCAGGACTTACAGGGTGGACTAATGAAAAACTGTTTTTT. Translation: CASSAGLTGWTNEKLFF.

The chain employs TRBV29-1 and TRBJ2-1; a weak D match, TRBD1 (6 bases). CDR1 is SQVTM and CDR2 is ANQGSEA in the germline V gene. The V end was cut by 7 bases, the J end by 8 bases, with 12 bases between. CDR3 size: 11 residues. The CDR3 here is CSADQGYEQFF. CDR3 in DNA: TGCAGCGCGGATCAGGGGTATGAGCAGTTCTTC.

This chain connects TRBV5-8 to TRBJ1-1; 7 nucleotides line up with TRBD1. The V gene end was trimmed by 4 bases and the J gene end by 7 bases; junction bases not matched to a gene: 7. The germline V gene has CDR1 SGHTS and CDR2 YDEGEE. CDR3 length equals 13 residues. CDR3 residues: CASSRDRDREAFF. CDR3 sequence (DNA): TGTGCCAGCAGCCGAGACAGGGACCGTGAAGCTTTCTTT.

V is TRBV10-3 and J is TRBJ2-7; D perhaps matches TRBD2 (6 bases). Between the trimmed V and J ends, which lost 5 bases and 5 bases, there was a span of 7 bases. This CDR3 contains 11 residues. Germline V gives CDR1 ENHRY, CDR2 SYGVKD. The CDR3 reads CAISRTNEQYF. CDR3 nucleotides: TGTGCCATCAGTCGGACTAACGAGCAGTACTTC.

The gene calls are TRBV25-1 and TRBJ2-1, with 7 bases aligning to TRBD1. The V gene's germline CDR1 is MGHDK and CDR2 SYGVNS. Trimming at V came to 8 bases and at J to 3 bases, leaving 7 bases not matched to a gene. The CDR3 extends over 14 amino acids. CDR3 loop: CASGGQAHYNEQFF. Here the CDR3 DNA reads TGTGCCAGCGGCGGACAGGCGCACTACAATGAGCAGTTCTTC.

This rearrangement joins TRBV6-5 to TRBJ2-7; 8 positions agree with TRBD1. This CDR3 is 14 amino acids long. In germline, CDR1 is MNHEY, CDR2 SVGAGI. The ends lost 6 bases at V and 1 base at J; junction bases unmatched: 5. The CDR3 nucleotides read TGTGCCAGCAGACCGGGACAGGCTTCCTACGAGCAGTACTTC. It is translated as CASRPGQASYEQYF.

This rearrangement joins TRBV6-1 to TRBJ2-7; 10 nucleotides agree with TRBD1. J was trimmed by 2 bases and V by 6 bases; bases with no gene match: 4. CDR1 is MNHNS, CDR2 SASEGT, per germline. CDR3 length: 14 amino acids. The CDR3 loop reads CASRGTGATYEQYF. DNA for the CDR3: TGTGCCAGCAGGGGGACAGGGGCCACCTACGAGCAGTACTTC.

A word on this clone: The identical CDR3 is also encoded by other nucleotide sequences in the sample. V usage is TRBV7-9 and J usage is TRBJ2-1; 10 bases are a match to TRBD2. The germline CDR1 and CDR2 sequences are SEHNR and FQNEAQ (reference sequence). The CDR3 runs 13 residues. Trimming cost V 8 bases and J 4 bases; bases outside gene matches: 2. The CDR3 DNA reads as TGTGCCAGCCGACTAGCGGGTTACAATGAGCAGTTCTTC. Protein: CASRLAGYNEQFF.

Turning to this clone: Other DNA sequences in this sample translate to the same CDR3. CDR3 nucleotides: TGCAGCGTTATACAGGCCAGGCTTGGATTGAACACTGAAGCTTTCTTT. Translating gives CSVIQARLGLNTEAFF. The chain carries TRBV29-1 and TRBJ1-1; D perhaps matches TRBD1 (5 bases). CDR1 and CDR2 (germline): SQVTM, ANQGSEA. V lost 5 bases and J 0 bases, leaving 19 bases between the germline ends. The CDR3 is made up of 16 amino acids.

This chain uses TRBV7-2 with TRBJ2-7; 9 nucleotides align to TRBD1. V shed 0 bases, J shed 3 bases, and the junction held 3 bases outside the gene matches. CDR1 and CDR2 from the germline V gene are SGHTA and FQGNSA. This CDR3 is built from 15 residues. The CDR3 sequence: CASSLAGTGYYEQYF. The CDR3 DNA reads as TGTGCCAGCAGCTTAGCCGGGACAGGGTACTACGAGCAGTACTTC.

This clone was recorded once. The chain has TRBV7-2 and TRBJ2-5, with D tentatively TRBD1 (6 bases). With 2 bases removed from V and 2 bases from J, the gap between germline ends came to 9 bases. There are 14 residues in the CDR3. Per germline, CDR1 SGHTA and CDR2 FQGNSA. Written as DNA, the CDR3 is TGTGCCAGCAGCTTATCGGGGACACAAGAGACCCAGTACTTC. The encoded protein is CASSLSGTQETQYF.